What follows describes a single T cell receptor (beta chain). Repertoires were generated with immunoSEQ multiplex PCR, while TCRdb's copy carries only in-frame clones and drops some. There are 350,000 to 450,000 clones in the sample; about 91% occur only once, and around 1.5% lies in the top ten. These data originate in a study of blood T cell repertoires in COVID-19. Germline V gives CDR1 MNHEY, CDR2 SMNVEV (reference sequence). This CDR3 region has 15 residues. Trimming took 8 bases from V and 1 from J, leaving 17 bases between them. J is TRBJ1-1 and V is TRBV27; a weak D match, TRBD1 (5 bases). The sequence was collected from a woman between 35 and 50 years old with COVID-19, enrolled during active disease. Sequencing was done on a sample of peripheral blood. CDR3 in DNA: TGTGCCAGCGGTAGGGGAAGGTTCGGGAACACTGAAGCTTTCTTT. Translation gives CASGRGRFGNTEAFF.